The source of this TCR beta chain is a study of T cells in Graves' hyperthyroidism and ophthalmopathy. Ten or more counts support this clonotype. Using RNA transcripts as the source, TCR beta CDR3 regions were amplified. The HTBI primer set drove a first-round RT-PCR of the TCR CDR3. TCRdb ran MiXCR on the multiplex PCR reads and lists one entry per CDR3 protein. The sample carries fewer than 650,000 distinct CDR3 sequences, approximately 15% recorded once. CDR1 SEHNR and CDR2 FQNEAQ come from the germline V gene (reference sequence). V was cut by 3 bases and J by 0 bases, with 15 bases left in between. The CDR3 extends over 16 amino acids.

The chain has TRBV7-9 and TRBJ2-7; D perhaps matches TRBD1 (6 bases). The source is a woman aged 18-30 years with Graves' ophthalmopathy. The sample comprised blood. CDR3 DNA sequence: TGTGCCAGCAGCTTCCTTCATAACAGGGACTCCTACGAGCAGTACTTC. Translation: CASSFLHNRDSYEQYF.